This TCR beta chain was documented in a study of T-cell memory formation after mild COVID-19. Overall study context: TCR clusters were largely donor specific.

This CDR3 comprises 16 residues. V lost 1 base and J lost 6; bases outside the gene matches: 8. The germline gives CDR1 LGHNA, CDR2 YNFKEQ. Notes on the study in general: Day 15 to 85 contracting clones showed balanced CD4/CD8; day 15 to 37 expanders favored CD4+. The authors did not confirm SARS-CoV-2 specificity of second-wave clones peaking day 37.

TCRdb passed the 5' RACE reads through MiXCR, listing each CDR3 protein once. The table shows approximately 180,000 distinct CDR3 sequences, with 16% occurring only once. This clonotype was detected only a few times. The antigen remains undetermined. The sequenced sample was PBMCs or a T cell subset sorted from them (not recorded which). This TCR came from an adult woman who had mild COVID-19 (a few samples of this study predate the infection). Cell type and time point are not known. This chain uses TRBV4-2 with TRBJ2-1; 8 bases fit TRBD2. For the CDR3, the DNA is TGTGCCAGCAGCCAAGTGGTCGGGAGGGCCCCCAATGAGCAGTTCTTC. This encodes CASSQVVGRAPNEQFF.